This TCR beta chain was captured by sequencing in a study of regulatory and conventional T cells in breast cancer (dated by TCRdb to about 2015). On this clonotype itself: What antigen it recognizes has not been identified. Base qualities are not provided; no much larger clone lies one nucleotide away.

CDR1 and CDR2, per the germline V gene, are SGHRS and YFSETQ. V lost 0 bases and J lost 5 bases, and the count of bases not matched to a germline gene is 7. The CDR3 numbers 17 residues from cysteine through phenylalanine. Only CDR3 DNA is held: 51 bases, read in frame from base 1. Library preparation employed PCR. Sequencing was performed on an Illumina MiSeq. In-frame beta chains were kept once TCRdb had trimmed the public reads at Q25 with fastp and called clones with MiXCR. Rows are combined by CDR3 protein, so each entry shows the most common genes and DNA. The sample contains roughly 15,000 distinct CDR3 sequences, around a third of them found a single time. The top ten clones comprise 1.5% to 2% of the sample.

The TCR originated in a female donor in good health. The sample comprised conventional T cells from blood. This sequence uses TRBV5-1 and TRBJ2-2; 10 middle bases align to TRBD2. The encoded CDR3 is CASSLEASGSGTGELFF. The DNA sequence follows: TGCGCCAGCAGCTTGGAGGCTAGCGGGAGCGGGACCGGGGAGCTGTTTTTT.